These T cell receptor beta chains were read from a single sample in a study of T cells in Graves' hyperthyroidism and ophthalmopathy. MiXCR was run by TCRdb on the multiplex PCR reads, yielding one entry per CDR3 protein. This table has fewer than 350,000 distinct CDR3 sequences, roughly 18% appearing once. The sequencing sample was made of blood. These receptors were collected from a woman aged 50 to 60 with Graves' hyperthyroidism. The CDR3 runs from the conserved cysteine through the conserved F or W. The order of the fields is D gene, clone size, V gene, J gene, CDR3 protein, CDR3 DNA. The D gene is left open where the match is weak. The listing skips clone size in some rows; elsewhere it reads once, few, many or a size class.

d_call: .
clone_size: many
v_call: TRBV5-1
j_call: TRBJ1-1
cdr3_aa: CASRPPGRTEAFF
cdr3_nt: TGCGCCAGCCGACCACCCGGTAGGACTGAAGCTTTCTTT

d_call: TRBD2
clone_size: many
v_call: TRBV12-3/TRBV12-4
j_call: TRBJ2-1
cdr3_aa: CASSPRLAGGRFEDEQFF
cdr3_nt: TGTGCCAGCAGTCCGAGACTAGCGGGAGGCCGTTTTGAGGATGAGCAGTTCTTC

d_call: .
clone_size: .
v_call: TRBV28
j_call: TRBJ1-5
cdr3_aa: CASSIGGDNQPQHF
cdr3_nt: TGTGCCAGCAGTATAGGGGGGGACAATCAGCCCCAGCATTTT

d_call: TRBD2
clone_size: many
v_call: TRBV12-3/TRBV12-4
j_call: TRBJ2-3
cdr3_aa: CASSYSGGTDTQYF
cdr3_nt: TGTGCCAGCAGTTATAGCGGGGGGACAGATACGCAGTATTTT

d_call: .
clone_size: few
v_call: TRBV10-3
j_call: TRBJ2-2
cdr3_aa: CAIGVTNTGELFF
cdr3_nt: TGTGCCATCGGCGTAACGAACACCGGGGAGCTGTTTTTT

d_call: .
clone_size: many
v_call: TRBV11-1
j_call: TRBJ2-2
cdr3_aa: CASNSYLGDGELFF
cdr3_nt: TGTGCCAGCAACTCATACCTCGGGGACGGGGAGCTGTTTTTT

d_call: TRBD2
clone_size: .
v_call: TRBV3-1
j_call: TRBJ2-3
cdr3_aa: CASSQASLAGGITDTQYF
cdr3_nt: TGTGCCAGCAGCCAAGCCTCGTTAGCGGGAGGCATCACAGATACGCAGTATTTT

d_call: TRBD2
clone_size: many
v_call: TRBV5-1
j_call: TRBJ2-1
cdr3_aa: CASSWGGTSGDNEQFF
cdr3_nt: TGCGCCAGCAGCTGGGGGGGGACTAGCGGGGACAATGAGCAGTTCTTC

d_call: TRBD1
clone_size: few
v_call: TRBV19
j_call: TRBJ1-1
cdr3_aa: CASRSGDRDGVNTEAFF
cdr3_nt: TGTGCCAGTAGATCCGGGGACAGGGACGGGGTGAACACTGAAGCTTTCTTT

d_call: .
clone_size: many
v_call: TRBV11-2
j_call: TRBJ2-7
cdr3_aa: CASSLALNYEQYF
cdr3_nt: TGTGCCAGCAGCTTAGCACTCAACTACGAGCAGTACTTC

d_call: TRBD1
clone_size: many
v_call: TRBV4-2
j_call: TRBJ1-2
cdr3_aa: CASSQDLGRGPLENYGYTF
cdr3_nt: TGTGCCAGCAGCCAAGACCTCGGCAGGGGGCCCTTAGAGAACTATGGCTACACCTTC

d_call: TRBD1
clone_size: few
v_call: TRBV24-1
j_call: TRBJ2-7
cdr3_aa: CATSDAWDRDKAQTYEQYF
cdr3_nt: TGTGCCACCAGTGATGCATGGGACAGGGATAAGGCCCAGACCTACGAGCAGTACTTC

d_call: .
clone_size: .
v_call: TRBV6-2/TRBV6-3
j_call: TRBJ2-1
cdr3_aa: CASSDEAGYEQFF
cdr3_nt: TGTGCCAGCAGTGACGAAGCCGGCTATGAGCAGTTCTTC

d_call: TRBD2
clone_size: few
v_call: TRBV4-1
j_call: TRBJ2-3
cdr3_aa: CASSPRRLADGGDTQYF
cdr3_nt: TGCGCCAGCAGCCCCCGGAGGCTAGCGGACGGGGGAGATACGCAGTATTTT

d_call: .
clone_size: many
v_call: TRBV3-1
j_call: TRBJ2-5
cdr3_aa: CASSQVGTAQETQYF
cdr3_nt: TGTGCCAGCAGCCAAGTAGGCACAGCCCAAGAGACCCAGTACTTC

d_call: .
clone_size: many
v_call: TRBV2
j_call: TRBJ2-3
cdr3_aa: CASSEVPRGTQYF
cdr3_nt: TGTGCCAGCAGTGAAGTTCCTAGGGGTACGCAGTATTTT

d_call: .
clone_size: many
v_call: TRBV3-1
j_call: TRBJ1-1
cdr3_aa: CASSQVSDTEAFF
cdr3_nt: TGTGCCAGCAGCCAAGTCAGTGACACTGAAGCTTTCTTT

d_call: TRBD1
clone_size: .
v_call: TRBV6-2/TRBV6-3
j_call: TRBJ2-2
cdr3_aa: CASSYYPPGQGVTGELFF
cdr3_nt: TGTGCCAGCAGTTACTACCCCCCGGGACAGGGGGTAACCGGGGAGCTGTTTTTT

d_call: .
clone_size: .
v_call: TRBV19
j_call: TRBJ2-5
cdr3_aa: CASSEGSIQETQYF
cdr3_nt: TGTGCCAGTAGTGAGGGGAGCATCCAAGAGACCCAGTACTTC

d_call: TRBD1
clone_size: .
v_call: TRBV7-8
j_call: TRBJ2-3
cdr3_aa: CASSQGATNTDTQYF
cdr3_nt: TGTGCCAGCAGCCAGGGGGCTACCAACACAGATACGCAGTATTTT

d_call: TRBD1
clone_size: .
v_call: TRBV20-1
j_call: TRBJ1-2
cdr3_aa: CSARDQRNRGRDWGYTF
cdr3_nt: TGCAGTGCTAGAGATCAGCGGAACAGGGGGCGCGATTGGGGCTACACCTTC

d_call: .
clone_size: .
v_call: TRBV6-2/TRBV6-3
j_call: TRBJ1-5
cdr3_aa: CASSLGRSQPQHF
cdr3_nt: TGTGCCAGCAGCCTCGGACGTTCCCAGCCCCAGCATTTT

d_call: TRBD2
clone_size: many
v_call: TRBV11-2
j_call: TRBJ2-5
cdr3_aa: CASSSFTGTSGETQYF
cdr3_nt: TGTGCCAGCAGCTCATTTACCGGGACTAGCGGGGAGACCCAGTACTTC

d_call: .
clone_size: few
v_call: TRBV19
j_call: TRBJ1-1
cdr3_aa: CALGRPTNTEAFF
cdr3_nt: TGTGCCCTAGGAAGGCCCACAAACACTGAAGCTTTCTTT

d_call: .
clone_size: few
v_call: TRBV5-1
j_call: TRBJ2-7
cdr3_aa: CASSLEGDEFNEQYF
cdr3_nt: TGCGCCAGCAGCTTGGAAGGGGACGAATTCAACGAGCAGTACTTC

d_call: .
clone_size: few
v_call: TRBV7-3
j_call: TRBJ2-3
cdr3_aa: CASSLMGGLGTDTQYF
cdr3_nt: TGTGCCAGCAGCTTAATGGGGGGCCTCGGCACAGATACGCAGTATTTT

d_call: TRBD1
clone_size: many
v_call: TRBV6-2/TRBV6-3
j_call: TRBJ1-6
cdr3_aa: CASRRPGQGNSPLHF
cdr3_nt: TGTGCCAGCAGGCGACCTGGACAGGGAAATTCACCCCTCCACTTT